The rows below give T cell receptor beta chains drawn from one sample of a study of cytomegalovirus exposure and HLA in healthy donors. Clones were sequenced by immunoSEQ multiplex PCR, and TCRdb holds only the in-frame ones, with some missing. In the table there are 180,000 or so clones, over 70% of which are singletons. The sample was PBMCs. The receptors stem from a male donor in good health and CMV-seronegative. CDR3s include the opening cysteine and the closing phenylalanine or tryptophan. A D gene is named only where the DNA matches it firmly. The size entry is marked missing in some rows and otherwise reads once, few, many or a size class.

d_gene	abundance	j_gene	v_gene	CDR3aa	CDR3nt
NA	few	TRBJ1-1	TRBV6-6	CASSYSAGEAFF	TGTGCCAGCAGTTACTCCGCAGGGGAAGCTTTCTTT
NA	NA	TRBJ2-5	TRBV5-4	CASSPGTSQETQYF	TGTGCCAGCAGCCCGGGGACTTCGCAAGAGACCCAGTACTTC
NA	NA	TRBJ1-5	TRBV11-1	CASSLGGSNQPQHF	TGTGCCAGCAGCTTAGGCGGTAGCAATCAGCCCCAGCATTTT
NA	NA	TRBJ1-5	TRBV30	CAWSPSMRVSNQPQHF	TGTGCCTGGAGCCCCTCAATGCGGGTTAGCAATCAGCCCCAGCATTTT
NA	NA	TRBJ1-6	TRBV11-2	CASSEDRAHIHF	TGTGCCAGCAGCGAGGACAGAGCACATATCCACTTT
TRBD1	NA	TRBJ2-4	TRBV30	CAWKSGTGINIQYF	TGTGCCTGGAAATCCGGGACAGGGATAAACATTCAGTACTTC
NA	NA	TRBJ1-6	TRBV6-5	CASRAGSWNSPLHF	TGTGCCAGCAGGGCAGGGTCATGGAATTCACCCCTCCACTTT
NA	NA	TRBJ2-7	TRBV6-5	CASTEGGYYEQYF	TGTGCCAGCACCGAAGGGGGTTACTACGAGCAGTACTTC
TRBD2	once	TRBJ2-1	TRBV7-3	CASSETSGGWNEQFF	TGTGCCAGCAGCGAGACTAGCGGGGGGTGGAATGAGCAGTTCTTC
NA	NA	TRBJ2-5	TRBV28	CASSLGGGETQYF	TGTGCCAGCAGTTTGGGAGGGGGGGAGACCCAGTACTTC
NA	NA	TRBJ2-2	TRBV19	CASSAQGSTGELFF	TGTGCCAGTAGTGCCCAGGGGAGCACCGGGGAGCTGTTTTTT
NA	NA	TRBJ2-7	TRBV6-5	CASSYTSTSSYEQYF	TGTGCCAGCAGTTACACGAGTACTAGTTCCTACGAGCAGTACTTC
TRBD2	NA	TRBJ2-3	TRBV5-1	CASSLPSGGAETDTQYF	TGCGCCAGCAGCTTGCCTAGCGGGGGGGCCGAAACAGATACGCAGTATTTT
NA	NA	TRBJ1-3	TRBV28	CASSFSLSGNTIYF	TGTGCCAGCAGTTTCTCTCTCTCTGGAAACACCATATATTTT
TRBD2	once	TRBJ2-5	TRBV6-1	CASSPQTSQETQYF	TGTGCCAGCAGTCCCCAGACTAGCCAGGAGACCCAGTACTTC
NA	NA	TRBJ2-5	TRBV11-2	CASSLFQETQYF	TGTGCCAGCAGCCTATTTCAAGAGACCCAGTACTTC
TRBD2	once	TRBJ2-7	TRBV4-1	CASSQVRGGHRGYEQYF	TGCGCCAGCAGCCAAGTGCGGGGGGGCCACCGGGGGTACGAGCAGTACTTC
NA	NA	TRBJ2-3	TRBV28	CASSFLGEADTQYF	TGTGCCAGCAGTTTTCTCGGGGAAGCAGATACGCAGTATTTT
TRBD2	NA	TRBJ2-1	TRBV19	CASLLRGGPAEQFF	TGTGCCAGCTTACTTCGCGGGGGGCCGGCCGAGCAGTTCTTC
NA	few	TRBJ2-3	TRBV7-9	CASSQGQSTDTQYF	TGTGCCAGCAGCCAAGGACAGAGCACAGATACGCAGTATTTT
NA	NA	TRBJ2-5	TRBV5-4	CAIYTGTKETQYF	TGTGCCATCTATACCGGGACAAAAGAGACCCAGTACTTC
TRBD1	NA	TRBJ1-4	TRBV28	CASSSPTGGNEKLFF	TGTGCCAGCAGCTCCCCAACAGGGGGAAATGAAAAACTGTTTTTT
TRBD1	NA	TRBJ2-5	TRBV7-9	CSSSTQPGQGLGTQYF	TGTTCCAGCAGCACCCAACCGGGACAGGGCTTGGGGACCCAGTACTTC